The text below deals with one TCR beta chain. The data belong to a study of monozygotic twins with inflammatory bowel disease. Germline lookup yields CDR1 SGHVS and CDR2 FNYEAQ. The CDR3 length is 16 residues. TCRdb re-called the 5' RACE reads; every CDR3 protein appears as one record, without DNA. The listing records 150,000 or so distinct CDR3 sequences. This rearrangement joins TRBV7-6 to TRBJ2-1; TCRdb lists TRBD2, though no DNA is available to test this call. Sequencing used blood. The source of this sequence is a human donor with ulcerative colitis or Crohn's disease, or a healthy co-twin of an affected twin (not recorded which). The CDR3 is CASSLTSGTLYNEQFF.